The 19 T cell receptor beta chains in this list originate from one sample, sequenced in a study of blood T cell repertoires in COVID-19. Clones were sequenced by immunoSEQ multiplex PCR, and TCRdb holds only the in-frame ones, with some missing. The data contain 25,000 to 35,000 clones, 80% to 90% of them singletons. The sample consisted of peripheral blood. The receptors come from a human donor with acute or convalescent COVID-19. The donor label of this sample is uncertain.

This clone showed up just once. The DNA for the CDR3 is TGTGCCAGCAGCTTAGTGGGACAGATTAGCACAGATACGCAGTATTTT. Its protein product is CASSLVGQISTDTQYF. J is TRBJ2-3 and V is TRBV11-2; 7 bases are a match to TRBD1. Per the germline V gene, CDR1 is SGHAT and CDR2 is FQNNGV. V shed 1 base, J shed 0 bases, and the junction held 4 bases outside the gene matches. The CDR3 loop spans 16 amino acids.

The chain couples TRBV16 to TRBJ1-3, with D possibly TRBD1 on 5 matching bases. Germline V gives CDR1 KGHSY, CDR2 FQNENV. The V end was cut by 4 bases, the J end by 4 bases, with 8 bases between. CDR3 length: 13 residues. CDR3 DNA sequence: TGTGCCAGCAGCCCGACAGCCGGAAACACCATATATTTT. Its translation: CASSPTAGNTIYF.

This clone is deemed medium-sized (0.01 to 0.1%). The chain links TRBV19 to TRBJ1-2, with TRBD1 as a possible D gene (6 bases). With 1 base removed from V and 0 bases from J, the gap between germline ends came to 9 bases. Germline-derived CDR1 and CDR2 are LNHDA and SQIVND (reference sequence). CDR3 length: 15 amino acids. CDR3 nucleotide sequence: TGTGCCAGTAGTATAGTCAGGGGAACTAACTATGGCTACACCTTC. It translates to CASSIVRGTNYGYTF.

This sequence joins TRBV19 and TRBJ2-7; a weak D match, TRBD1 (6 bases). Germline V gives CDR1 LNHDA, CDR2 SQIVND (reference sequence). This CDR3 has 16 residues. The V gene lost 6 bases and the J gene lost 0 bases, with 18 bases spanning the gap. DNA of the CDR3: TGTGCCAGTAGCACCCCGACAGGAATCAGCTCCTACGAGCAGTACTTC. Protein sequence: CASSTPTGISSYEQYF.

The gene calls are TRBV5-1 and TRBJ2-1; 7 nucleotides align to TRBD2. Germline values: CDR1 SGHRS, CDR2 YFSETQ. Trimming took 4 bases from V and 0 from J; bases not matched to a gene: 4. The CDR3 length is 15 residues. CDR3 residues: CASSPRGDSYNEQFF. The CDR3 DNA is TGCGCCAGCAGCCCCCGGGGGGACTCCTACAATGAGCAGTTCTTC.

The genes are TRBV7-8 and TRBJ2-7; 9 bases are a match to TRBD1. V shed 5 bases, J shed 4 bases, and the junction held 9 bases outside the gene matches. The CDR3 is made up of 15 amino acids. CDR1 SGHVS and CDR2 FQNEAQ come from the germline V gene. This CDR3 reads CASSPSGTGTYEQYF. CDR3 coding DNA: TGTGCCAGCAGCCCCTCCGGGACAGGGACATACGAGCAGTACTTC.

The chain employs TRBV9 and TRBJ2-3; 8 positions agree with TRBD2. Germline V gives CDR1 SGDLS, CDR2 YYNGEE. The length of the CDR3 is 16 residues. The V segment lost 6 bases and the J segment 0 bases; nucleotides outside the gene matches: 9. CDR3 in amino acids: CASITSGTNSTDTQYF. The CDR3, as DNA: TGTGCCAGCATCACTAGCGGAACCAATAGCACAGATACGCAGTATTTT.

The chain uses TRBV4-2 and TRBJ2-4, with 7 positions matching TRBD2. Germline assignment: CDR1 LGHNA and CDR2 YNFKEQ. This CDR3 has 19 amino acids. With V trimmed by 1 base and J by 0 bases, 12 bases remained unmatched. CDR3 DNA: TGTGCCAGCAGCCAAGGTGAGGCTAGCGGAAACCTAGCCAAAAACATTCAGTACTTC. Residues: CASSQGEASGNLAKNIQYF.

The V and J genes are TRBV30 and TRBJ2-5, with D possibly being TRBD2 (6 bases). V lost 5 bases, J lost 3 bases, and 16 bases lay in between. CDR3 size: 14 residues. Germline V lookup: CDR1 GTSNPN, CDR2 SVGIG (reference sequence). The CDR3 is CAWDAGREKETQYF. The CDR3 DNA reads TGTGCCTGGGACGCGGGAAGAGAGAAAGAGACCCAGTACTTC.

By frequency in the sample, this clone is medium-sized. The V gene is TRBV12-3 or TRBV12-4, the J gene TRBJ2-1, with D uncertain. This CDR3 spans 13 amino acids. V lost 6 bases to trimming and J lost 3 bases, with 9 bases between them. The CDR3 sequence is CASSPHGYNEQFF. CDR3 coding DNA: TGTGCCAGCAGCCCCCACGGCTACAATGAGCAGTTCTTC.

This clone has only one observation. V is TRBV5-1 and J is TRBJ2-7; D is undetermined. This CDR3 is built from 13 residues. Per the germline V gene, CDR1 is SGHRS and CDR2 is YFSETQ. Trimming left V 0 bases short and J 6 bases short, with 10 bases between. The CDR3 protein is CASSLVGSGEQYF. The CDR3 DNA sequence: TGCGCCAGCAGCTTGGTTGGTTCGGGCGAGCAGTACTTC.

The chain joins TRBV6-7 to TRBJ1-2, with unresolved D. TRBV6-7 is noted as an ORF with a role that remains uncertain. The CDR3 length is 13 residues. Trimming shortened V by 4 bases and J by 4 bases, and 10 bases separated the two germline ends. CDR3 residues: CASSFYRSYGYTF. Written as DNA, the CDR3 is TGTGCCAGCAGTTTTTATCGGTCCTATGGCTACACCTTC.

V and J are TRBV6-5 and TRBJ1-5, with 8 bases lining up with TRBD1. V gave up 6 bases and J gave up 6 bases; unmatched junction bases: 4. Germline V lookup: CDR1 MNHEY, CDR2 SVGAGI. This CDR3 is 13 amino acids long. The CDR3 is CASRPGTGQPQHF. The CDR3 DNA sequence: TGTGCCAGCAGACCCGGGACAGGTCAGCCCCAGCATTTT.

This clone has just one count. The chain combines TRBV25-1 with TRBJ2-2; 8 nucleotides line up with TRBD2. Trimming took 8 bases from V and 6 from J; bases not matched to a gene: 11. CDR3 length: 15 residues. CDR1 and CDR2 from the germline V gene are MGHDK and SYGVNS. The DNA of the CDR3 is TGTGCCAGCGCCGATAGCGGGACCAAACCCGGGGAGCTGTTTTTT. It specifies CASADSGTKPGELFF.

The J gene is TRBJ2-1, the V gene TRBV18, with 10 bases aligning to TRBD2. The V gene end was trimmed by 6 bases and the J gene end by 4 bases; junction bases not matched to a gene: 12. Germline V gene data show CDR1 as KGHSH and CDR2 as LQKENI. The CDR3 sequence is 17 residues long. DNA of the CDR3: TGTGCCAGCTCCGGCATCGCAGCGGGGGGGTTATACAATGAGCAGTTCTTC. It encodes CASSGIAAGGLYNEQFF. The entire variable domain, with the rest obtained from reference TRBV18 and TRBJ2-1, is as follows: NAGVMQNPRHLVRRRGQEARLRCSPMKGHSHVYWYRQLPEEGLKFMVYLQKENIIDESGMPKERFSAEFPKEGPSILRIQQVVRGDSAAYFCASSGIAAGGLYNEQFFGPGTRLTVL.

The chain has TRBV19 and TRBJ1-6, with D possibly matching TRBD1 (5 bases). CDR1 and CDR2 from the germline V gene are LNHDA and SQIVND (reference sequence). Trimming removed 6 bases at V and 7 bases at J, with 16 bases between. This CDR3 is 15 amino acids long. The CDR3: CASSSLAGGNSPLHF. As DNA, the CDR3 is TGTGCCAGTAGCTCCCTCGCGGGGGGGAATTCACCCCTCCACTTT.

The gene calls are TRBV7-2 and TRBJ2-1; 11 bases align to TRBD2. After removal of 3 bases from V and 6 bases from J, the junction contained 4 bases not matched to a gene. The germline CDR1 and CDR2 sequences are SGHTA and FQGNSA. This CDR3 is built from 15 residues. CDR3 DNA sequence: TGTGCCAGCAGCTTGACTAGCGGGGTGGGCAATGAGCAGTTCTTC. Amino acids: CASSLTSGVGNEQFF.

This clone was seen a few times. The genes are TRBV7-9 and TRBJ2-7; D perhaps matches TRBD2 (5 bases). Germline V lookup: CDR1 SEHNR, CDR2 FQNEAQ (reference sequence). The CDR3 runs 14 residues. The V and J ends lost 3 bases and 6 bases respectively, with 15 bases between them. CDR3 loop: CASSFKVSTSEQYF. CDR3 DNA sequence: TGTGCCAGCAGCTTTAAGGTTTCAACTAGCGAGCAGTACTTC.

This chain links TRBV7-6 with TRBJ2-7, with a tentative D call TRBD2 (5 bases). The CDR3 is 18 amino acids. Looked up from germline, CDR1 is SGHVS and CDR2 is FNYEAQ. V was trimmed by 1 base and J by 2 bases, leaving 21 bases between them. CDR3 coding DNA: TGTGCCAGCAGCTTAGGGTCCCTAGCAGCTAACTTCCCCTACGAGCAGTACTTC. This sequence encodes CASSLGSLAANFPYEQYF.